This T cell receptor beta chain derives from a study of identical twins. Study-wide results and caveats: Interpretation of the results relied on cross-sectional statistical analysis and not on following the same donors. In cord blood, abundant beta clonotypes had fewer insertions; memory showed no trend. Invariant MAIT and iNKT cells may have partly biased zero-insertion analyses.

V was clipped by 8 bases and J by 6 bases, with 16 bases between them. Germline values: CDR1 SEHNR, CDR2 FQNEAQ (reference sequence). CDR3 size: 13 residues. Unique molecular identifiers were present on the cDNA, which also gained a universal primer site by template switching. MiXCR, applied by TCRdb to the 5' RACE reads, yields one record per CDR3 protein. The repertoire holds 200,000 to 300,000 distinct CDR3 sequences, with under 12% as singletons. In this sample, this clonotype turned up a few times. Its cognate antigen is unknown. The sample consisted of memory T cells sorted from blood. The TCR comes from a man in his forties or fifties in good health. The V call is TRBV7-9, the J call TRBJ1-1; D perhaps matches TRBD1 (5 bases). The CDR3 DNA reads TGTGCCAGCGCAATTCAGGGCTATGCTGAAGCTTTCTTT. As protein: CASAIQGYAEAFF.